The 8 T cell receptor beta chains presented below share a single source sample, sequenced in a study of blood T cell repertoires in COVID-19. The method was immunoSEQ multiplex PCR; TCRdb's version includes in-frame clones alone and lacks a portion of them. The repertoire holds some 200,000 clones, with under 90% as singletons. What was sequenced was peripheral blood. The source of these receptors is an elderly woman with active or convalescent COVID-19.

This chain connects TRBV27 to TRBJ1-2; D gene ambiguous. V lost 0 bases and J lost 7, with 9 bases in between. This CDR3 contains 13 residues. Germline assignment: CDR1 MNHEY and CDR2 SMNVEV (reference sequence). As DNA, the CDR3 is TGTGCCAGCAGTTTATCGCGACAAGGTGGCTACACCTTC. Translation: CASSLSRQGGYTF.

The chain carries TRBV5-1 and TRBJ1-2; TRBD1 aligns across 11 bases. The CDR3 is 15 residues long. Germline V lookup: CDR1 SGHRS, CDR2 YFSETQ. J gave up 6 bases and V 2 bases, and 6 bases lay outside the gene matches. CDR3 residues: CASSFLRDRGNGYTF. The CDR3 region has the DNA TGCGCCAGCAGCTTCCTCCGGGACAGGGGGAATGGCTACACCTTC.

This sequence joins TRBV5-1 and TRBJ2-7, with D perhaps matching TRBD2 (7 bases). The V end was cut by 7 bases, the J end by 1 base, with 15 bases between. The CDR3 consists of 14 residues. Germline-derived CDR1 and CDR2 are SGHRS and YFSETQ. This CDR3 is CASHKGGASYEQYF. The CDR3 DNA sequence: TGCGCCAGCCATAAAGGGGGGGCGTCCTACGAGCAGTACTTC.

The chain joins TRBV24-1 to TRBJ1-2; D unresolved. V lost 1 base, J lost 1 base, and 6 bases lay in between. The CDR3 loop spans 14 amino acids. CDR1 and CDR2 from the germline V gene are KGHDR and SFDVKD. The CDR3 is CATSDFNSNYGYTF. The CDR3 DNA reads TGTGCCACCAGTGATTTTAACAGTAACTATGGCTACACCTTC.

This rearrangement joins TRBV7-9 to TRBJ2-1; 12 bases agree with TRBD1. CDR3 size: 16 residues. The germline V gene encodes CDR1 SEHNR and CDR2 FQNEAQ (reference sequence). J lost 7 bases, V lost 1 base, and 5 bases had no gene match. CDR3 DNA sequence: TGTGCCAGCAGCTTAGTTCCGGGACAGGGGGCTAATGAGCAGTTCTTC. As protein: CASSLVPGQGANEQFF. Using reference TRBV7-9 and TRBJ2-1 for the parts outside the CDR3, the full variable domain is DTGVSQNPRHKITKRGQNVTFRCDPISEHNRLYWYRQTLGQGPEFLTYFQNEAQLEKSRLLSDRFSAERPKGSFSTLEIQRTEQGDSAMYLCASSLVPGQGANEQFFGPGTRLTVL.

The chain uses TRBV7-9 and TRBJ1-4; tentative D call: TRBD1 (5 bases). Trimming took 2 bases from V and 6 from J, leaving 13 bases between them. This CDR3 has 15 residues. Germline V gives CDR1 SEHNR, CDR2 FQNEAQ (reference sequence). The chain's CDR3 is CASSLFGGRDEKLFF. As DNA, the CDR3 is TGTGCCAGCAGCTTATTCGGTGGCAGGGATGAAAAACTGTTTTTT.

J is TRBJ1-4 and V is TRBV7-6; 10 bases are shared with TRBD1. Germline V CDR1 and CDR2: SGHVS, FNYEAQ. The CDR3 is 17 residues long. Germline trimming cut 5 bases from V and 0 bases from J; bases unmatched to any gene: 6. The CDR3 region has the DNA TGTGCCAGCAGCCCGGGACAGGGGATAGCAACTAATGAAAAACTGTTTTTT. Translated: CASSPGQGIATNEKLFF.

The chain employs TRBV30 and TRBJ1-1; D not certain. Per the germline V gene, CDR1 is GTSNPN and CDR2 is SVGIG (reference sequence). With 2 bases removed from V and 3 bases from J, the gap between germline ends came to 13 bases. The length of the CDR3 is 14 residues. The CDR3 DNA follows: TGTGCCTGGAGTTTGGGAGGTACATACACTGAAGCTTTCTTT. It specifies CAWSLGGTYTEAFF.